These T cell receptor beta chains were read from a single sample in a study of T cell responses to AZD1222 COVID-19 vaccine. Sequenced by immunoSEQ multiplex PCR; TCRdb stores in-frame clones only, minus some. The sample comprises more than 85,000 clones, approximately 88% of which are singletons, and about 18% rests with the top ten. Sequences were derived from peripheral blood, sampled on day 0 of AZD1222 vaccination. The receptor set was obtained from an adult in good health. Both conserved end residues are part of each CDR3.

>TRBJ1-2|TRBV9
CASSVAGANYGYTF
>TRBJ1-2|TRBV5-1
CASSPGTVYGYTF
>TRBJ1-5|TRBV10-3
CAISDPGGYGQPQHF
>TRBJ1-2|TRBV28
CASSGGQRGYTF
>TRBJ1-2|TRBV11-2
CASSLEQGPYGYTF
>TRBJ1-2|TRBV28
CASRREDGYTF
>TRBJ2-2|TRBV28
CASSSSGGFTGELFF
>TRBJ1-5|TRBV12-3/TRBV12-4
CASRRGVQPQHF
>TRBJ1-2|TRBV4-1
CASSQERGLGYTF
>TRBJ2-2|TRBV5-1
CASSLAGPLGTGELFF
>TRBJ2-1|TRBV9
CASSVKGSHKVDEQFF
>TRBJ1-1|TRBV6-5
CASNSHTEAFF
>TRBJ1-2|TRBV28
CASNLPGQGKYGYTF
>TRBJ2-2|TRBV19
CASLLSSGRGNTGELFF
>TRBJ1-4|TRBV14
CASSRNRGREKLFF
>TRBJ2-3|TRBV10-2
CASSEIRSGDTQYF
>TRBJ2-5|TRBV9
CASSVGPAGNTQETQYF
>TRBJ2-3|TRBV7-6
CASSLGAGGTDTQYF
>TRBJ2-3|TRBV18
CASSPRGQVTSTDTQYF
>TRBJ1-5|TRBV19
CASMSGASSGNQPQHF
>TRBJ1-2|TRBV11-2
CASSSDRGSYGYTF
>TRBJ1-4|TRBV28
CASSLSGAMGEKLFF
>TRBJ2-7|TRBV10-3
CAIGGASSYEQYF
>TRBJ1-4|TRBV4-3
CASSQDKTTNEKLFF
>TRBJ1-6|TRBV7-2
CASSLEPLTGAPLHF
>TRBJ2-5|TRBV7-2
CASSLMTGGQETQYF
>TRBJ1-4|TRBV24-1
CATSDVRQGQKLFF
>TRBJ2-7|TRBV6-2/TRBV6-3
CASSLQGADEQYF
>TRBJ2-1|TRBV7-2
CASSPLGAYNEQFF
>TRBJ2-7|TRBV5-6
CASSSIHGGRGPYEQYF
>TRBJ1-1|TRBV28
CASSLKGGSRYTEAFF
>TRBJ1-2|TRBV11-3
CASSSLRDGGGYGYTF
>TRBJ1-1|TRBV18
CASSLTGLNTEAFF
>TRBJ1-2|TRBV18
CASSSFSSGSQTYGYTF
>TRBJ1-5|TRBV12-3/TRBV12-4
CASSLLFNQPQHF
>TRBJ1-1|TRBV5-1
CASSYRQAGMNTEAFF
>TRBJ2-1|TRBV5-4
CASSLEGGVGSYNEQFF
>TRBJ1-2|TRBV18
CASSPQAGTAYGYTF
>TRBJ1-1|TRBV24-1
CATEESGNTEAFF
>TRBJ1-1|TRBV5-1
CASSFVGRETEAFF
>TRBJ2-7|TRBV5-5
CASSLAAGDTYEQYF
>TRBJ1-3|TRBV25-1
CASSESRSASGNTIYF
>TRBJ1-1|TRBV11-1
CASSRPDRQNTEAFF
>TRBJ1-1|TRBV28
CASSQRLEAFF
>TRBJ2-2|TRBV5-4
CASSPSGGLPGELFF
>TRBJ2-2|TRBV19
CASSIITGGRTGELFF
>TRBJ1-1|TRBV13
CASSLGLGNTEAFF
>TRBJ2-5|TRBV6-1
CASSVRTSGGQETQYF
>TRBJ1-2|TRBV19
CASSIGTANYGYTF
>TRBJ1-6|TRBV20-1
CSASMGQGLSPLHF
>TRBJ1-2|TRBV6-5
CASNLQTGSYGYTF
>TRBJ2-1|TRBV6-5
CASSPHDTYNEQFF